The present entry profiles one TCR beta chain with its context. CDR3 length: 13 amino acids. Germline values: CDR1 MNHEY, CDR2 SMNVEV (reference sequence). V was cut by 5 bases and J by 2 bases, with 9 bases left in between. This sample was taken from a study of technical replicates of blood from a handful of donors. Produced via immunoSEQ multiplex PCR; TCRdb's table is partial and in-frame only. The sample yields tens of thousands of clones, 95% to 96% seen once. Sequencing used T cells isolated from PBMCs. The clonotype was recovered from a human donor in good health. The J gene is TRBJ1-2, the V gene TRBV27, with D unclear. The CDR3 reads CASSLHWNYGYTF. For the CDR3, the DNA is TGTGCCAGCAGTCTCCACTGGAACTATGGCTACACCTTC.